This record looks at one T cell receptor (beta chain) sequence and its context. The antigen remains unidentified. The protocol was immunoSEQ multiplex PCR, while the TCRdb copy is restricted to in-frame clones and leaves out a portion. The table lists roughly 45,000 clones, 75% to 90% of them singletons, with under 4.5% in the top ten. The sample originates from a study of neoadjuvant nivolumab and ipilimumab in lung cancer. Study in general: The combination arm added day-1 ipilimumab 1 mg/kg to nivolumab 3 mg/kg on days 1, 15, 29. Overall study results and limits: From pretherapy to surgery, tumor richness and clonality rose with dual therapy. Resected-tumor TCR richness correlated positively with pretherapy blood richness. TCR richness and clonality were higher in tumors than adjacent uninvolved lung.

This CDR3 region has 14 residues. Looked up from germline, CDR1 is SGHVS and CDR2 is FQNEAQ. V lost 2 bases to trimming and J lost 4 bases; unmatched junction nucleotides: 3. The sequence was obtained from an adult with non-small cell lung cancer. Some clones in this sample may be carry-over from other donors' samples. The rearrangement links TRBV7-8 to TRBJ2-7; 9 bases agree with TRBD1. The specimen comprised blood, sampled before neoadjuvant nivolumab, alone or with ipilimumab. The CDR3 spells CASSLPTGGYEQYF. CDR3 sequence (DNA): TGTGCCAGCAGCTTACCGACAGGGGGATACGAGCAGTACTTC.